The rows below give T cell receptor beta chains drawn from one sample of a study of blood T cell repertoires in COVID-19. Only in-frame clones appear in the TCRdb table, and some are missing; sequencing was by immunoSEQ multiplex PCR. Of about 200,000 clones detected, around 82% appear once; the ten largest clones hold around 5.4%. The sequenced sample was peripheral blood. Receptors originate from a woman aged 65 to 85 with acute or convalescent COVID-19. The CDR3 runs from the conserved cysteine through the conserved F or W. A D gene is named only where the DNA matches it firmly. Clone sizes are given selectively: once, few, many, or a class where the clone is expanded.

V: TRBV27
J: TRBJ2-7
size: -
D: -
length: 16
DNA: TGTGCCAGCAGTTTATTCCCAGGAGGGCAGAACTACGAGCAGTACTTC
CDR3: CASSLFPGGQNYEQYF

V: TRBV28
J: TRBJ2-1
size: -
D: TRBD2
length: 12
DNA: TGTGCCAGCACGGGAGGTTACAATGAGCAGTTCTTC
CDR3: CASTGGYNEQFF

V: TRBV11-3
J: TRBJ2-3
size: -
D: -
length: 15
DNA: TGTGCCAGCAGCCGTTCGGGACACCTCTTCAATACGCAGTATTTT
CDR3: CASSRSGHLFNTQYF

V: TRBV4-2
J: TRBJ2-4
size: -
D: TRBD2
length: 18
DNA: TGTGCCAGCAGCCAAGGACTAGCGGTACCGGGGGCCAAAAACATTCAGTACTTC
CDR3: CASSQGLAVPGAKNIQYF

V: TRBV19
J: TRBJ2-5
size: -
D: -
length: 17
DNA: TGTGCCAGTAGTATTCTCTCCCCTTATCCCTTCGGGAAGACCCAGTACTTC
CDR3: CASSILSPYPFGKTQYF

V: TRBV7-9
J: TRBJ1-4
size: -
D: -
length: 16
DNA: TGTGCCAGCAGCTTAGAAAGAACAGGGATGAATGAAAAACTGTTTTTT
CDR3: CASSLERTGMNEKLFF

V: TRBV27
J: TRBJ1-2
size: few
D: TRBD1
length: 14
DNA: TGTGCCAGCAGTTTATCCGGACAGGGGGGAGGCTACACCTTC
CDR3: CASSLSGQGGGYTF

V: TRBV19
J: TRBJ1-3
size: -
D: -
length: 12
DNA: TGTGCCAGTAGGGCCTCTGGAAACACCATATATTTT
CDR3: CASRASGNTIYF

V: TRBV20-1
J: TRBJ1-2
size: -
D: -
length: 11
DNA: TGCAGTGCTGCAGGGGCCGGGGGCTACACCTTC
CDR3: CSAAGAGGYTF

V: TRBV5-4
J: TRBJ2-3
size: -
D: TRBD2
length: 16
DNA: TGTGCCAGCAGCTCCAGACTAGCGGGGATCACAGATACGCAGTATTTT
CDR3: CASSSRLAGITDTQYF

V: TRBV7-3
J: TRBJ1-1
size: -
D: TRBD1
length: 14
DNA: TGTGCCAGCAGCTTGACAGGGCGAAACACTGAAGCTTTCTTT
CDR3: CASSLTGRNTEAFF

V: TRBV11-2
J: TRBJ1-4
size: -
D: -
length: 14
DNA: TGTGCCAGCAGCGGAGGGGTTGCTGGGGAAAAACTGTTTTTT
CDR3: CASSGGVAGEKLFF

V: TRBV10-1
J: TRBJ2-1
size: -
D: -
length: 16
DNA: TGCGCCAGCAGTGAGGGGGGAGAGGCGGCGGGAAATGAGCAGTTCTTC
CDR3: CASSEGGEAAGNEQFF

V: TRBV4-1
J: TRBJ1-2
size: -
D: -
length: 17
DNA: TGCGCCAGCAGCCAAGGGCGGTTGGGGCAGAGGAAGGACGGCTACACCTTC
CDR3: CASSQGRLGQRKDGYTF

V: TRBV7-3
J: TRBJ2-1
size: -
D: TRBD1
length: 13
DNA: TGTGCCAGCAGCTTGGGACAGCGCAATGAGCAGTTCTTC
CDR3: CASSLGQRNEQFF

V: TRBV6-5
J: TRBJ1-5
size: -
D: TRBD1
length: 15
DNA: TGTGCCAGCACAGAACAAATAGGGGGCGGTCAGCCCCAGCATTTT
CDR3: CASTEQIGGGQPQHF

V: TRBV27
J: TRBJ2-5
size: -
D: -
length: 13
DNA: TGTGCCAGCAGTTGGCGCGGCCAAGAGACCCAGTACTTC
CDR3: CASSWRGQETQYF

V: TRBV3-1/TRBV3-2
J: TRBJ2-7
size: -
D: -
length: 14
DNA: TGTGCCAGCAGCCAAGGAGTGGGAGGCTACGAGCAGTACTTC
CDR3: CASSQGVGGYEQYF

V: TRBV3-1/TRBV3-2
J: TRBJ2-3
size: -
D: TRBD2
length: 17
DNA: TGTGCCAGCAGCCACACTTCGGGACTAGTAGGCACAGATACGCAGTATTTT
CDR3: CASSHTSGLVGTDTQYF

V: TRBV6-1
J: TRBJ1-6
size: -
D: -
length: 16
DNA: TGTGCCAGCAGTGAAGGAGAGGGCTCCTATAATTCACCCCTCCACTTT
CDR3: CASSEGEGSYNSPLHF

V: TRBV28
J: TRBJ1-3
size: -
D: -
length: 17
DNA: TGTGCCAGCAGTTTCGGGGGTAAATATCTTAATGGAAACACCATATATTTT
CDR3: CASSFGGKYLNGNTIYF

V: TRBV11-1
J: TRBJ2-1
size: -
D: TRBD1
length: 15
DNA: TGTGCCAGCAGCTCGGACAGGGGCGCCTACAATGAGCAGTTCTTC
CDR3: CASSSDRGAYNEQFF

V: TRBV27
J: TRBJ2-7
size: -
D: TRBD1
length: 13
DNA: TGTGCCAGCCGCCTGGACAGGGATAGAGAGCAGTACTTC
CDR3: CASRLDRDREQYF

V: TRBV27
J: TRBJ2-3
size: -
D: -
length: 15
DNA: TGTGCCAGCAGTTTACGCGGGACCCGGACAGATACGCAGTATTTT
CDR3: CASSLRGTRTDTQYF

V: TRBV15
J: TRBJ2-3
size: once
D: TRBD2
length: 16
DNA: TGTGCCACCAGCATCCGGACTAGCGGGATTAGAGATACGCAGTATTTT
CDR3: CATSIRTSGIRDTQYF

V: TRBV2
J: TRBJ1-2
size: few
D: TRBD1
length: 14
DNA: TGTGCCAGCAGTACACAGGGGGCGAACTATGGCTACACCTTC
CDR3: CASSTQGANYGYTF

V: TRBV19
J: TRBJ2-3
size: -
D: -
length: 14
DNA: TGTGCCAGTAATTTAGGAGGGATTTTGGATACGCAGTATTTT
CDR3: CASNLGGILDTQYF

V: TRBV24-1
J: TRBJ2-2
size: -
D: TRBD1
length: 15
DNA: TGTGCCACCAGTGATTTGGACAGGGACGACGGGGAGCTGTTTTTT
CDR3: CATSDLDRDDGELFF

V: TRBV29-1
J: TRBJ2-1
size: once
D: -
length: 13
DNA: TGCAGCGTTGCCAGCGGGCCTATCAATGAGCAGTTCTTC
CDR3: CSVASGPINEQFF

V: TRBV28
J: TRBJ2-5
size: -
D: TRBD2
length: 13
DNA: TGTGCCAGTTCTAGCGGAGGGGCAGAGACCCAGTACTTC
CDR3: CASSSGGAETQYF

V: TRBV3-1/TRBV3-2
J: TRBJ2-7
size: -
D: TRBD2
length: 14
DNA: TGTGCCAGCAGCCGCGGACTAGCGGCGTACGAGCAGTACTTC
CDR3: CASSRGLAAYEQYF

V: TRBV11-3
J: TRBJ2-1
size: -
D: -
length: 13
DNA: TGTGCCAGCAGCTTGACGAGACTCAATGAGCAGTTCTTC
CDR3: CASSLTRLNEQFF

V: TRBV9
J: TRBJ2-2
size: -
D: TRBD2
length: 15
DNA: TGTGCCAGCAGCGATGATGTCGGGGGGTTTCGGGAGCTGTTTTTT
CDR3: CASSDDVGGFRELFF

V: TRBV7-2
J: TRBJ1-4
size: -
D: TRBD1
length: 18
DNA: TGTGCCAGCAGCTTAGGACAGGGAATCACCTCAACTAATGAAAAACTGTTTTTT
CDR3: CASSLGQGITSTNEKLFF

V: TRBV29-1
J: TRBJ1-1
size: -
D: TRBD1
length: 14
DNA: TGCAGCGTTCACTCTACAGGGGGTGGGACTGAAGCTTTCTTT
CDR3: CSVHSTGGGTEAFF

V: TRBV2
J: TRBJ2-7
size: -
D: -
length: 12
DNA: TGTGCCAGCAGTGGACAGGCCTACGAGCAGTACTTC
CDR3: CASSGQAYEQYF

V: TRBV7-6
J: TRBJ1-5
size: -
D: TRBD1
length: 15
DNA: TGTGCCAGCAGCCGGATAGGACAGGGGAATCAGCCCCAGCATTTT
CDR3: CASSRIGQGNQPQHF

V: TRBV3-1/TRBV3-2
J: TRBJ2-4
size: -
D: TRBD2
length: 18
DNA: TGTGCCAGCAGCCAAGATCCCGCCGGGACGGCGGGCGGGGGCATTCAGTACTTC
CDR3: CASSQDPAGTAGGGIQYF

V: TRBV27
J: TRBJ1-4
size: -
D: -
length: 13
DNA: TGTGCCAGCAGCCCCAGGGGAGGGGAAAAACTGTTTTTT
CDR3: CASSPRGGEKLFF

V: TRBV9
J: TRBJ2-3
size: once
D: TRBD2
length: 14
DNA: TGTGCCAGCAGCGTAGGCGGGAGACTAGATACGCAGTATTTT
CDR3: CASSVGGRLDTQYF